The entry that follows covers one T cell receptor beta chain sequence. Its target is not known. Conversion of TCR transcripts into cDNA relied on 5'RACE template switching, which added a universal primer site and UMIs. TCRdb recomputed calls from the 5' RACE reads with MiXCR, one row per CDR3 protein. The sample lists a few hundred thousand distinct CDR3 sequences, approximately 16% occurring once. This specimen comes from a study of T cells after yellow fever vaccination. Study-wide results and caveats: Weaker overall was a secondary response that nonetheless peaked faster, on day 5 versus 15. The CD4 compartment and the CD8 compartment contained a small share of clonotypes in common.

This CDR3 is 15 amino acids long. V lost 5 bases, J lost 6 bases, and 17 bases lay in between. This chain joins TRBV12-3 or TRBV12-4 and TRBJ1-5, with D perhaps TRBD1 (5 bases). This material consisted of PBMCs, taken roughly 5 days after the first yellow fever vaccination. This TCR derives from a man aged 18 to 29 who received the YFV17D yellow fever vaccine. The CDR3, as DNA: TGTGCCAGCAGTGGGGTTAGCGGGGCCGGTCAGCCCCAGCATTTT. It yields the protein CASSGVSGAGQPQHF.